This T cell receptor (beta chain) is from a study of control samples from healthy donors and cancer patients (dated by TCRdb to the early 2020s). Worth noting for this clone: This clone's antigen is unknown. Within one base of it there is no much larger clone, and no base qualities were kept.

From the cysteine through the phenylalanine, the CDR3 covers 12 amino acids. The only DNA kept is the CDR3, 36 bases in frame from the first base. Reading the germline V gene gives CDR1 SGHAT and CDR2 FQNNGV. The junction shows trimming of 3 bases on V and 6 bases on J, plus 7 bases between the germline ends. Library construction relied on the immunoSEQ multiplex PCR assay. The table was pulled from immuneACCESS by TCRdb, which kept in-frame rearrangements only. Such tables lose some clones; where checked, under half of the loss comes from unresolved V genes, and the rest has no known cause. This sample holds 150,000 to 200,000 clones; roughly 94% were observed only once. Together, the top ten hold 1.1% to 1.5% of the sample.

The clonotype was recovered from a woman between 18 and 30 years old in good health. The receptor chain draws on TRBV11-2 and TRBJ2-3; the D region possibly corresponds to TRBD2 (5 bases align). Sequenced sample: blood. At the DNA level, the sequence is TGTGCCAGCAGCTTCGGGGTTGATACGCAGTATTTT. Its protein is CASSFGVDTQYF.